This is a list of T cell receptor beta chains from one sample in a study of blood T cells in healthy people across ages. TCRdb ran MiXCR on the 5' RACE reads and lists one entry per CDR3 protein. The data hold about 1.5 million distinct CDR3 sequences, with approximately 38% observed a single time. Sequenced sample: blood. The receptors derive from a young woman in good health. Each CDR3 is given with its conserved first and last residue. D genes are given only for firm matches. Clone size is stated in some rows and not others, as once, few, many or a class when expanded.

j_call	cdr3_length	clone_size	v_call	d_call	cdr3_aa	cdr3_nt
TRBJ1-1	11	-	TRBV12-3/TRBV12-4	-	CASSLTTEAFF	TGTGCCAGCAGTTTAACCACTGAAGCTTTCTTT
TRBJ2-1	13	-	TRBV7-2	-	CASSPGRSYEQFF	TGTGCCAGCAGCCCAGGCCGGTCTTATGAGCAGTTCTTC
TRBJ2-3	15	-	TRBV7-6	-	CASSPGPTRVVTQYF	TGTGCCAGCAGCCCCGGACCGACACGAGTGGTTACGCAGTATTTT
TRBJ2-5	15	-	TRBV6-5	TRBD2	CASSPTSGSGNEQYF	TGTGCCAGCAGTCCGACTAGCGGGAGCGGAAATGAGCAGTACTTC
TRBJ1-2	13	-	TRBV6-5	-	CASGAGTHYGYTF	TGTGCCAGCGGAGCCGGGACCCACTATGGCTACACCTTC
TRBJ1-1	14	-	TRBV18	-	CASSSPSPNTEAFF	TGTGCCAGCTCATCACCTTCGCCCAACACTGAAGCTTTCTTT
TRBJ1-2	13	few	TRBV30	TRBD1	CAWSRGGDYGYTF	TGTGCCTGGAGTAGAGGGGGCGACTATGGCTACACCTTC
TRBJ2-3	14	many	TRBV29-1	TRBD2	CSVDRGEGTDTQYF	TGCAGCGTCGACCGGGGGGAAGGCACAGATACGCAGTATTTT
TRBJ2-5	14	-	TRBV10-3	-	CAISRDNYQETQYF	TGTGCCATCAGCCGGGACAACTACCAAGAGACCCAGTACTTC
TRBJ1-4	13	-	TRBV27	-	CASTRGVAVELFF	TGTGCCAGCACTAGGGGGGTGGCCGTTGAACTGTTTTTT
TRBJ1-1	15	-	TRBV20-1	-	CSARDLRDPNTEAFF	TGCAGTGCTAGAGATCTTCGGGACCCAAACACTGAAGCTTTCTTT
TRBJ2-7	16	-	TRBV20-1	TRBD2	CSARDRGLAAYNEQYF	TGCAGTGCTAGAGACAGGGGACTAGCGGCCTACAATGAGCAGTACTTC